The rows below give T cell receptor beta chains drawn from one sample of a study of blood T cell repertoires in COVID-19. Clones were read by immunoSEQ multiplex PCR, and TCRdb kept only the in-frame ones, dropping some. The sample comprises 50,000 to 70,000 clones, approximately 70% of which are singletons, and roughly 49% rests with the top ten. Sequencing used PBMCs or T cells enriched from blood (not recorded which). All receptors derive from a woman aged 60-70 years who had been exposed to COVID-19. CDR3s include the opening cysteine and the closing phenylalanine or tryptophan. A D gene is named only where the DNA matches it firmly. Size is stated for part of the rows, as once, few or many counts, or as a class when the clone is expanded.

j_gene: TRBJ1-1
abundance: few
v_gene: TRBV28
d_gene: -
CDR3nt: TGTGCCAGCAGTTTAATAGCGAACACTGAAGCTTTCTTT
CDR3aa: CASSLIANTEAFF

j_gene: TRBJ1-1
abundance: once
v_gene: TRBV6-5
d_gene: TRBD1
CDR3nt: TGTGCCAGCAGTTACCTACAGGGGGATGAAGCTTTCTTT
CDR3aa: CASSYLQGDEAFF

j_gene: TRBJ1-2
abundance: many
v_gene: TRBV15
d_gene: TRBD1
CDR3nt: TGTGCCACCAGCAGATCCCAGGGGGGAAGGCTTGACTATGGCTACACCTTC
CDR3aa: CATSRSQGGRLDYGYTF

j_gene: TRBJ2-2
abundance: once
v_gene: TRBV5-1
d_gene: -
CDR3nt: TGCGCCAGCAGAACCGGGACTTTGAACACCGGGGAGCTGTTTTTT
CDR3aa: CASRTGTLNTGELFF

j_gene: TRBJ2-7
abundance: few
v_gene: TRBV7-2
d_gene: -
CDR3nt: TGTGCCAGCAGCTTAGAGGGGGGAGGGAACTACGAGCAGTACTTC
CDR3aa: CASSLEGGGNYEQYF

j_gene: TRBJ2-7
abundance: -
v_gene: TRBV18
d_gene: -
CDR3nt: TGTGCCAGCTCTTTCCCGGGGATCTACGAGCAGTACTTC
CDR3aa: CASSFPGIYEQYF

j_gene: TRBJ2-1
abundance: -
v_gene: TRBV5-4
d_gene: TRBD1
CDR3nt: TGTGCCAGCAGCTCGGCCGGGACAGGGGGCGAAGAGCAGTTCTTC
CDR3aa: CASSSAGTGGEEQFF

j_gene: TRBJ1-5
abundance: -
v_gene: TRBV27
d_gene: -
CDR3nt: TGTGCCAGCAACAGAAATGGGGGCATAACGCAGCCCCAGCATTTT
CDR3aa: CASNRNGGITQPQHF

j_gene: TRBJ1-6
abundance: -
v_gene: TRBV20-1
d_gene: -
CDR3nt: TGCAGTGCTAGTGAGCCCAGGGGAGATCCTTCACCCCTCCACTTT
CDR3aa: CSASEPRGDPSPLHF

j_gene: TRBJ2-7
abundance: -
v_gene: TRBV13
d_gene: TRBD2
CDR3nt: TGTGCCAGCAGCCCCGGGACTAGCGGGGGAGAACCCTACGAGCAGTACTTC
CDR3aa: CASSPGTSGGEPYEQYF

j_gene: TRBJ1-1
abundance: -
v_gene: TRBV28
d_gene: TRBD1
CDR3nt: TGTGCCAGCAGTTTATTAGGACAGGCCCTTGAAGCTTTCTTT
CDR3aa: CASSLLGQALEAFF

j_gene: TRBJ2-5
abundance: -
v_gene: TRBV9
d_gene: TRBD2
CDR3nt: TGTGCCAGCAGCGTAGGTCAACTAGCGGGCAAAGAGACCCAGTACTTC
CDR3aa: CASSVGQLAGKETQYF

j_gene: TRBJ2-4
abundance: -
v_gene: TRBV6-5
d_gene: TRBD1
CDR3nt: TGTGCCAGCAGTTTGACAGGGGGCGTTGAAAACATTCAGTACTTC
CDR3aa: CASSLTGGVENIQYF

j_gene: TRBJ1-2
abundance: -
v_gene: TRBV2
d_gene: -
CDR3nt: TGTGCCAGCAGTGCTACAGGACCCTATGGCTACACCTTC
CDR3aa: CASSATGPYGYTF

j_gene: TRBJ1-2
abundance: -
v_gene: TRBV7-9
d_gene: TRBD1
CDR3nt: TGTGCCAGCAGCTTAGCAGGACAGGGCACCCGGGGCGGCTACACCTTC
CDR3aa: CASSLAGQGTRGGYTF

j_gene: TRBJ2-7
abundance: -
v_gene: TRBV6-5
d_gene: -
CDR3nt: TGTGCCAGCAGTTACCGACAGACCATCTACTACGAGCAGTACTTC
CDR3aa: CASSYRQTIYYEQYF